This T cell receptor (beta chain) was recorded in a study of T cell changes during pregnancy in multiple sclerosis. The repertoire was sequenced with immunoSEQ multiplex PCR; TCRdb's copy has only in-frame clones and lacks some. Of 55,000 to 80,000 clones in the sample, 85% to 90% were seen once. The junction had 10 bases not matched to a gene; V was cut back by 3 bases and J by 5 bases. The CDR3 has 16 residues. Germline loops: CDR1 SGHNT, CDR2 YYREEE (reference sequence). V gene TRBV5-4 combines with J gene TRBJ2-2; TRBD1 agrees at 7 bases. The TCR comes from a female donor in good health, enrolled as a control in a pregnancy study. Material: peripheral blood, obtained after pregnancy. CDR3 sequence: CASSSARGLGTGELFF. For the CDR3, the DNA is TGTGCCAGCAGCTCGGCAAGGGGGCTGGGGACCGGGGAGCTGTTTTTT.